Shown below are 15 T cell receptor beta chains from a single sample sequenced in a study of blood T cell repertoires in COVID-19 (TCRdb year 2020). The library relied on the immunoSEQ multiplex PCR assay. TCRdb retrieved this table from immuneACCESS and kept in-frame rearrangements only. Not all clones are present; in checked studies, unresolved V genes account for under half, and no reason is known for the remainder. Recorded for this sample are 150,000 to 200,000 clones; around nine tenths of them occurred a single time. The ten largest make up around 7% of the sample. Input material: peripheral blood. Every receptor here comes from a man in his forties or fifties with acute or convalescent COVID-19.

The chain joins TRBV29-1 to TRBJ2-7, with TRBD1 matching over 10 bases. CDR1 is SQVTM, CDR2 ANQGSEA, per germline. The ends lost 0 bases at V and 2 bases at J; junction bases unmatched: 10. This CDR3 is 17 amino acids long. CDR3 residues: CSVEDREGTGVPYEQYF. The CDR3 DNA reads TGCAGCGTTGAAGATCGGGAAGGGACAGGGGTGCCCTACGAGCAGTACTTC.

CDR3 in DNA: TGCAGCGTTGAAGTGGGGATAGGGACAGGCGGGATGGAGACCCAGTACTTC. Residues: CSVEVGIGTGGMETQYF. V is TRBV29-1 and J is TRBJ2-5, with 8 positions matching TRBD1. J was trimmed by 5 bases and V by 1 base; bases with no gene match: 15. The CDR3 has 17 residues. Germline-derived CDR1 and CDR2 are SQVTM and ANQGSEA.

This clone was seen only a few times. The J gene is TRBJ1-5, the V gene TRBV6-6; no definite D call. V lost 5 bases to trimming and J lost 4 bases, with 9 bases between them. The germline V gene has CDR1 MNHNY and CDR2 SVGAGI (reference sequence). The CDR3 covers 13 residues. For the CDR3, the DNA is TGTGCCAGCAGTGTCGACGGGAATCAGCCCCAGCATTTT. Encoded protein: CASSVDGNQPQHF.

The chain recombines TRBV5-6 with TRBJ1-5; 7 bases are shared with TRBD1. Trimming took 4 bases from V and 7 from J; bases not matched to a gene: 11. This CDR3 region has 15 residues. The germline gives CDR1 SGHDT, CDR2 YYEEEE. The CDR3 region is CASSQGVTRVQPQHF. The DNA for the CDR3 is TGTGCCAGCAGCCAGGGGGTTACCCGCGTCCAGCCCCAGCATTTT.

The chain employs TRBV7-2 and TRBJ2-1; D uncertain. Per the germline V gene, CDR1 is SGHTA and CDR2 is FQGNSA. This CDR3 is 16 amino acids long. V was trimmed by 2 bases and J by 1 base, leaving 12 bases between them. The DNA for the CDR3 is TGTGCCAGCAGCTTAAAGCACCCCGGGTCCTACAATGAGCAGTTCTTC. Protein sequence: CASSLKHPGSYNEQFF.

The V call is TRBV24-1, the J call TRBJ2-7; a weak D match, TRBD1 (6 bases). This CDR3 spans 13 amino acids. The V end was cut by 10 bases, the J end by 2 bases, with 14 bases between. Looked up from germline, CDR1 is KGHDR and CDR2 is SFDVKD. The CDR3 bases are TGTGCCACTCGGGACACCATGACCTACGAGCAGTACTTC. Residues: CATRDTMTYEQYF.

The J gene is TRBJ1-1, the V gene TRBV3-1 (or the pseudogene TRBV3-2); TRBD1 might be the D (5 bases). Germline V CDR1 and CDR2: LGHDT, YNNKEL (reference sequence). The CDR3 has 13 residues. Between the trimmed V and J ends, which lost 2 bases and 13 bases, there was a span of 17 bases. This chain's CDR3 is CASSQSIWGLGFF. CDR3 in DNA: TGTGCCAGCAGCCAATCGATCTGGGGCCTAGGTTTCTTT.

The CDR3 protein is CASSVDRSNTEAFF. The CDR3 nucleotides are TGTGCCAGCAGCGTCGACAGGAGTAACACTGAAGCTTTCTTT. V usage is TRBV7-2 and J usage is TRBJ1-1, with D maybe TRBD1 (6 bases). Trimming left V 5 bases short and J 2 bases short, with 12 bases between. The V gene's germline CDR1 is SGHTA and CDR2 FQGNSA. The CDR3 runs to 14 residues.

This rearrangement joins TRBV12-3 or TRBV12-4 to TRBJ1-2; the D gene is possibly TRBD1 (6 bases). The CDR3 has 13 residues. Trimming removed 1 base at V and 7 bases at J, with 10 bases between. The CDR3 region has the DNA TGTGCCAGCAGTTTAGGACAGGCTGCTGGCTACACCTTC. It translates to CASSLGQAAGYTF.

The chain couples TRBV30 to TRBJ2-7, with D perhaps TRBD2 (5 bases). With 1 base removed from V and 3 bases from J, the gap between germline ends came to 7 bases. Looked up from germline, CDR1 is GTSNPN and CDR2 is SVGIG (reference sequence). The length of the CDR3 is 12 residues. The CDR3 loop reads CAWSATSYEQYF. CDR3 nucleotide sequence: TGTGCCTGGAGTGCTACTAGCTACGAGCAGTACTTC.

The chain joins TRBV19 to TRBJ1-1; 7 bases line up with TRBD1. The CDR3 spans 15 residues. V lost 7 bases to trimming and J lost 2 bases; unmatched junction nucleotides: 10. The germline gives CDR1 LNHDA, CDR2 SQIVND (reference sequence). The CDR3 region has the DNA TGTGCCAGTAATCGGTTCAGGGGGGTCAACACTGAAGCTTTCTTT. This sequence encodes CASNRFRGVNTEAFF. Together with reference TRBV19 and TRBJ1-1, the CDR3 gives the full variable domain: DGGITQSPKYLFRKEGQNVTLSCEQNLNHDAMYWYRQDPGQGLRLIYYSQIVNDFQKGDIAEGYSVSREKKESFPLTVTSAQKNPTAFYLCASNRFRGVNTEAFFGQGTRLTVV.

This clone was detected only once. The CDR3 nucleotides are TGTGCCTCTGGGGGGGGAGGCGGAGATACGCAGTATTTT. This codes for CASGGGGGDTQYF. The rearrangement links TRBV9 to TRBJ2-3, with 7 bases identical to TRBD2. CDR1 is SGDLS and CDR2 is YYNGEE in the germline V gene. The CDR3 is 13 residues long. V trimming: 10 bases; J trimming: 5 bases; junction bases outside the gene matches: 10. Combining the CDR3 with reference TRBV9 and TRBJ2-3 gives the whole variable domain DSGVTQTPKHLITATGQRVTLRCSPRSGDLSVYWYQQSLDQGLQFLIQYYNGEERAKGNILERFSAQQFPDLHSELNLSSLELGDSALYFCASGGGGGDTQYFGPGTRLTVL.

The chain joins TRBV23-1 to TRBJ2-5; 7 positions agree with TRBD1. TRBV23-1 is treated as an ORF (open reading frame) with a function not yet certain. The CDR3 runs to 15 residues. Germline trimming cut 6 bases from V and 2 bases from J; bases unmatched to any gene: 9. As DNA, the CDR3 is TGCGCCAGCAGCCCCCCTGGGACAGAACAAGAGACCCAGTACTTC. Translating gives CASSPPGTEQETQYF.

This chain links TRBV7-9 with TRBJ2-1; possible D gene TRBD2, 6 bases. Germline-derived CDR1 and CDR2 are SEHNR and FQNEAQ (reference sequence). The CDR3 sequence is 15 residues long. Trimming left V 4 bases short and J 4 bases short, with 14 bases between. Written as DNA, the CDR3 is TGTGCCAGCAGCTCCCTGGTAGGGACTTACAATGAGCAGTTCTTC. Protein product: CASSSLVGTYNEQFF.

V gene TRBV7-3 combines with J gene TRBJ2-7; 8 bases map to TRBD1. The CDR3 length is 15 residues. Trimming removed 1 base from V and 3 bases from J; junction bases left unmatched: 5. In germline, CDR1 is SGHTA, CDR2 FQGTGA. The CDR3 region has the DNA TGTGCCAGCAGCTTAATGAGTGGACAGGGCTACGAGCAGTACTTC. Translating gives CASSLMSGQGYEQYF.